Following are 10 T cell receptor beta chains from one sample sequenced in a study of monozygotic twins with inflammatory bowel disease. For each CDR3 protein, TCRdb gives one entry from its re-call of the 5' RACE reads, without DNA. The sample features fewer than 350,000 distinct CDR3 sequences, with around 2% in its top ten. Sequenced input: blood. The receptors were sampled from a human donor with ulcerative colitis or Crohn's disease, or a healthy co-twin of an affected twin (not recorded which).

The chain uses TRBV6-2 or TRBV6-3 and TRBJ1-5. From germline, CDR1 is MNHEY and CDR2 SVGEGT. This CDR3 region has 16 residues. This CDR3 is CASSYSGGRIGQPQHF.

J is TRBJ2-1 and V is TRBV5-4; TCRdb names TRBD2, which stays unverified in the absence of DNA. The germline CDR1 and CDR2 sequences are SGHNT and YYREEE (reference sequence). This CDR3 comprises 15 residues. CDR3 amino acids: CASSFIAGGPHEQFF.

The rearrangement links TRBV7-8 to TRBJ1-1; as DNA is missing, the TRBD1 call by TCRdb cannot be tested. This CDR3 contains 15 residues. In germline, CDR1 is SGHVS, CDR2 FQNEAQ. The CDR3 protein is CASSPGGRGNTEAFF. The full variable domain, with the rest looked up from reference TRBV7-8 and TRBJ1-1, is GAGVSQSPRYKVAKRGQDVALRCDPISGHVSLFWYQQALGQGPEFLTYFQNEAQLDKSGLPSDRFFAERPEGSVSTLKIQRTQQEDSAVYLCASSPGGRGNTEAFFGQGTRLTVV.

The chain employs TRBV7-9 and TRBJ2-7. The CDR3 has 12 amino acids. From germline, CDR1 is SEHNR and CDR2 FQNEAQ (reference sequence). The CDR3 spells CASSLKALEQYF.

The chain uses TRBV15 and TRBJ2-2. Germline CDR1 reads LNHNV; CDR2 reads YYDKDF (reference sequence). The CDR3 extends over 16 amino acids. The chain's CDR3 is CATSSPGVGTPGELFF.

This rearrangement joins TRBV28 to TRBJ2-7; TCRdb names TRBD1, which stays unverified in the absence of DNA. This CDR3 comprises 15 residues. Germline V gives CDR1 MDHEN, CDR2 SYDVKM. This CDR3 is CASNRQEKGSYEQYF.

The chain has TRBV20-1 and TRBJ1-5. The CDR3 runs 16 residues. Germline V CDR1 and CDR2: DFQATT, SNEGSKA (reference sequence). The CDR3 reads CSARSATPNSNQPQHF.

The V gene is TRBV5-6, the J gene TRBJ1-1; the TCRdb D gene call, TRBD1, has no DNA to confirm it. In germline, CDR1 is SGHDT, CDR2 YYEEEE. The CDR3 is 14 amino acids. CDR3 loop: CASSFNRGLTEAFF. Variable domain in full (rest from reference TRBV5-6 and TRBJ1-1): DAGVTQSPTHLIKTRGQQVTLRCSPKSGHDTVSWYQQALGQGPQFIFQYYEEEERQRGNFPDRFSGHQFPNYSSELNVNALLLGDSALYLCASSFNRGLTEAFFGQGTRLTVV.

The J gene is TRBJ1-2, the V gene TRBV4-1; TCRdb's D call of TRBD1 is untestable without DNA. The CDR3 runs to 15 residues. Per germline, CDR1 MGHRA and CDR2 YSYEKL. CDR3 protein: CASSQPTGGHYGYTF.

The chain's CDR3 is CASSLESSTTEAFF. The rearrangement uses TRBV5-1 and TRBJ1-1. The CDR3 length is 14 residues. The germline V gene has CDR1 SGHRS and CDR2 YFSETQ.